The source of this T cell receptor (beta chain) is a study of cytomegalovirus exposure and HLA in healthy donors. PCR amplification relied on 60 Vbeta primers (plus 13 Jbeta primers). Profiled with immunoSEQ multiplex PCR; TCRdb holds only in-frame clones, not every one. The sample has 57,000 or so clones, less than 85% seen once; the top ten hold 15% to 20%. The CDR3 contains 15 residues. Germline V gives CDR1 MNHNY, CDR2 SVGAGI (reference sequence). Germline trimming cut 0 bases from V and 2 bases from J; bases unmatched to any gene: 3. Source material: PBMCs. This rearrangement joins TRBV6-6 to TRBJ1-2; 7 nucleotides line up with TRBD1. This clonotype was obtained from a woman aged 55-70 years in good health and CMV-seropositive. CDR3 coding DNA: TGTGCCAGCAGTTACTCGCTAGGGGGCAACTATGGCTACACCTTC. Translating it yields CASSYSLGGNYGYTF.